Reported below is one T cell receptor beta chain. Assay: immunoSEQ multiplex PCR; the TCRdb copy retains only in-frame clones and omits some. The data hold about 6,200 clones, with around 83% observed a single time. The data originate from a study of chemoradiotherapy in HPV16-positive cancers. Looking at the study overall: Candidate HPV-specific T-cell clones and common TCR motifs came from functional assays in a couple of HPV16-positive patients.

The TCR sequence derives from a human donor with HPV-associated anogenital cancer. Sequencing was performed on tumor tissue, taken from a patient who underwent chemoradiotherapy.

The chain's CDR3 is CASSEALRGKGEAFF. In DNA, the CDR3 is TGTGCCAGCAGTGAAGCGCTTCGAGGGAAGGGTGAAGCTTTCTTT. The V gene is TRBV2, the J gene TRBJ1-1, with D hard to call. V was clipped by 0 bases and J by 7 bases, with 15 bases between them. The CDR3 has 15 amino acids. Germline V gene data show CDR1 as SNHLY and CDR2 as FYNNEI.